This T cell receptor beta chain was captured by sequencing in a study of blood T cell repertoires in COVID-19. Between the trimmed V and J ends, which lost 4 bases and 4 bases, there was a span of 21 bases. Germline V gene data show CDR1 as SGHDN and CDR2 as FVKESK. The CDR3 is 17 residues long. Assay used: immunoSEQ multiplex PCR; TCRdb lists only in-frame clones, some missing. Of under 70,000 clones in the sample, around 79% are singletons; the top ten hold approximately 15%. The sequence derives from a woman in her 70s with acute or convalescent COVID-19. The rearrangement uses TRBV14 and TRBJ2-3; TRBD2 might be the D (7 bases). The source material was peripheral blood. CDR3 nucleotide sequence: TGTGCCAGCAGCCCATATCAAGGGGGGGGGTTGGCAGATACGCAGTATTTT. This gives the protein CASSPYQGGGLADTQYF.